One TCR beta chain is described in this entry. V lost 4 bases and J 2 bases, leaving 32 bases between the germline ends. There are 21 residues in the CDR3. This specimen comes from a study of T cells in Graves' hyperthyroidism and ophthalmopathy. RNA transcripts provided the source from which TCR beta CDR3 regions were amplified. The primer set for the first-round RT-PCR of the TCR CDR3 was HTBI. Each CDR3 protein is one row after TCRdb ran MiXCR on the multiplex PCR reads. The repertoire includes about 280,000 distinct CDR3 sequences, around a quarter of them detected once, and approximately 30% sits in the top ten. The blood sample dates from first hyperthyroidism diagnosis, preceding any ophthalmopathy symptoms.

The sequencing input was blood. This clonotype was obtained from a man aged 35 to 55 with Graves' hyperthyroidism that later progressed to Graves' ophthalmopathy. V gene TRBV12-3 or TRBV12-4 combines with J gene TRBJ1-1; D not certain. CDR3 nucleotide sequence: TGTGCCAGCAGTTACACTAAACGCCGAAGGCCGGGATCAGCCTTTAACACTGAAGCTTTCTTT. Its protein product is CASSYTKRRRPGSAFNTEAFF.